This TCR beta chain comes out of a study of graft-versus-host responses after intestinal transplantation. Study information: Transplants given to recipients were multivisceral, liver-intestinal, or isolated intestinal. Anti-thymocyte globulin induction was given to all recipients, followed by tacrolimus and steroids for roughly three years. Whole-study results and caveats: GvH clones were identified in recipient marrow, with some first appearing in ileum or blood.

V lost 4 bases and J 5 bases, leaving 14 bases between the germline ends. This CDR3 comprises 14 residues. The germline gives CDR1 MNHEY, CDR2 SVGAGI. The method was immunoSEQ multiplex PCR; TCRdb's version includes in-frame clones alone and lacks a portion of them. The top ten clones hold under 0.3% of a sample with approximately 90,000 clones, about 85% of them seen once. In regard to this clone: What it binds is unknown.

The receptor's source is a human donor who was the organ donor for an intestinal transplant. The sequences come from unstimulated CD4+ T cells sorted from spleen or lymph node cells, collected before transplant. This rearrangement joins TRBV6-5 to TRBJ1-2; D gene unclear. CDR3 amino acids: CASSSLASRYGYTF. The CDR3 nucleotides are TGTGCCAGCAGTTCCCTGGCCTCTAGATATGGCTACACCTTC.